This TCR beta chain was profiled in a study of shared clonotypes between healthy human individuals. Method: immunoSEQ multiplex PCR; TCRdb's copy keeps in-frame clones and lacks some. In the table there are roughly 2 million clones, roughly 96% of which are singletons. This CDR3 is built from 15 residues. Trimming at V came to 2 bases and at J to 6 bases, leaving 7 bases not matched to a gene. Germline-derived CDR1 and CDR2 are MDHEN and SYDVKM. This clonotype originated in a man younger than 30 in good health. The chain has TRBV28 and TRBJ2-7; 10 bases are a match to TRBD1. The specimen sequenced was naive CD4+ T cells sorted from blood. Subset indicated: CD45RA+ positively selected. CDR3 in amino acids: CASSLPGTGVFEQYF. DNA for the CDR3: TGTGCCAGCAGTTTACCAGGGACAGGGGTTTTCGAGCAGTACTTC.